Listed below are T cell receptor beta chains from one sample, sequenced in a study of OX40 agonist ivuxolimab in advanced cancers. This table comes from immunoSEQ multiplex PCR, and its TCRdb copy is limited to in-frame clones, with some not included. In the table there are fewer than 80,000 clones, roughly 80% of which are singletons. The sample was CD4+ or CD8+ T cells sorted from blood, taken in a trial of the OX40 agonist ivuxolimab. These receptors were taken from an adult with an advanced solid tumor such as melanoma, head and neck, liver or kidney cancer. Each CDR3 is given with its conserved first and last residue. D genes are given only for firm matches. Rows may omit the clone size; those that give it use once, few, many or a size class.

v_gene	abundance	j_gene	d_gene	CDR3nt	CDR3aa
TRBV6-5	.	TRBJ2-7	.	TGTGCCAGCAGGCCGGGACATCTCTACGAGCAGTACTTC	CASRPGHLYEQYF
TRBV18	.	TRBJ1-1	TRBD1	TGTGCCAGCTCACCGGGACAGGCGAGCAACACTGAAGCTTTCTTT	CASSPGQASNTEAFF
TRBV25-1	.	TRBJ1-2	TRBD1	TGTGCCAGCAGTGAATGGAAGGGCGGGACAGGTGGCTACACCTTC	CASSEWKGGTGGYTF
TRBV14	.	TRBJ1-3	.	TGTGCCAGCAACCAAATTGCGGGGGCTGGAAACACCATATATTTT	CASNQIAGAGNTIYF
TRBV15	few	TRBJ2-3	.	TGTGCCACCAGCAGGAGACGCAACACAGATACGCAGTATTTT	CATSRRRNTDTQYF
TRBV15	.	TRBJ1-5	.	TGTGCCACCAGCAGAGATCGGGCGTTCGGGCAGCCCCAGCATTTT	CATSRDRAFGQPQHF
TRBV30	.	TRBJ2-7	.	TGTGCCTGGAGGGGAATGACATGGCGAGGCTACGAGCAGTACTTC	CAWRGMTWRGYEQYF
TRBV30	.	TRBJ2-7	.	TGTGCCTGGAGTCGGGATAGCTTCTACGAGCAGTACTTC	CAWSRDSFYEQYF
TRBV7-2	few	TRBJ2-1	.	TGTGCCAGCAGCCGGGTCGTTCTAGGGAATGAGCAGTTCTTC	CASSRVVLGNEQFF
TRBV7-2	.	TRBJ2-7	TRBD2	TGTGCCAGCAGCTCTACTAGCGGGGGGCCCCGGGGTTACGAGCAGTACTTC	CASSSTSGGPRGYEQYF
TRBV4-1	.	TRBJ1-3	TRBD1	TGCGCCAGCAGCCAGGGCCTAAGACAGGGGACTGGAAACACCATATATTTT	CASSQGLRQGTGNTIYF
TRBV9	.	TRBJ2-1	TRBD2	TGTGCCAGCAGCGTAGCGACTAGCGGGAGGAGGAATGAGCAGTTCTTC	CASSVATSGRRNEQFF
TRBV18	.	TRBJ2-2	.	TGTGCCAGTTGGCCCTCGATTGGAGGGGAGCTGTTTTTT	CASWPSIGGELFF
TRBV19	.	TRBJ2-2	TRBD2	TGTGCCAGTAGCCCGGGACTAGCGGGAGGATGGTACGGGGAGCTGTTTTTT	CASSPGLAGGWYGELFF
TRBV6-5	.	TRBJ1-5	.	TGTGCCAGCAGTTACTCGGGGCGGGGAGGCAATCAGCCCCAGCATTTT	CASSYSGRGGNQPQHF
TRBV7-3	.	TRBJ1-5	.	TGTGCCAGCAGCTTAACGGGAGATCAGCCCCAGCATTTT	CASSLTGDQPQHF
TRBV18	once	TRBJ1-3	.	TGTGCCAGCTCACCCGGGACTCCCTCTGGAAACACCATATATTTT	CASSPGTPSGNTIYF
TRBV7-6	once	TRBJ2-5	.	TGTGCCAGCAGCCCGGGACGAGGGTGGGAGACCCAGTACTTC	CASSPGRGWETQYF
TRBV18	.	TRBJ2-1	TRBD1	TGTGCCAGCTCACCACCGGGACAGGGCTACAATGAGCAGTTCTTC	CASSPPGQGYNEQFF
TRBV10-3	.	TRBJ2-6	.	TGTGCCATCAGTGGAACCGGGGCCTATGTAGGGGCCAACGTCCTGACTTTC	CAISGTGAYVGANVLTF
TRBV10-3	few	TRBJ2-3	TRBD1	TGTGCCATCAGGGACAGGGGCACAGATACGCAGTATTTT	CAIRDRGTDTQYF
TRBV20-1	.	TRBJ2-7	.	TGCAGTATCGACAGGAGGGACGAGCAGTACTTC	CSIDRRDEQYF
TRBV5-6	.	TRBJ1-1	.	TGTGCCAGCAGCTTGGAGGCAGGGGCTAAAGCTGAAGCTTTCTTT	CASSLEAGAKAEAFF
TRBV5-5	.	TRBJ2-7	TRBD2	TGTGCCAGCAGCTCGGGACTAGCCTACGAGCAGTACTTC	CASSSGLAYEQYF
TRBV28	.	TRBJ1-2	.	TGTGCCAGCAGAACCGTAGGAGACTATGGCTACACCTTC	CASRTVGDYGYTF
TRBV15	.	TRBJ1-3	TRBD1	TGTGCCACCAGCGGCGGGACAGCTGGAAACACCATATATTTT	CATSGGTAGNTIYF
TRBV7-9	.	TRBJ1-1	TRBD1	TGTGCCAGCAGCCCCACAGGGGTGAACACTGAAGCTTTCTTT	CASSPTGVNTEAFF
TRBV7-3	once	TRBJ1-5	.	TGTGCCAGCAGCAACCCAGGTCAGCCCCAGCATTTT	CASSNPGQPQHF
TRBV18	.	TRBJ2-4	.	TGTGCCAGCTCACAAACCGCAGGGAGCGAAAACATTCAGTACTTC	CASSQTAGSENIQYF
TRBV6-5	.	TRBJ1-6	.	TGTGCCAGCAGTTATTTGACGGATGGATCACCCCTCCACTTT	CASSYLTDGSPLHF
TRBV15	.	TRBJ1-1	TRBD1	TGTGCCACCAGCCCCCGGGACAGACAAACTGAAGCTTTCTTT	CATSPRDRQTEAFF
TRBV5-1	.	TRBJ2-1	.	TGCGCCAGCAGCTTGGGATCCACTGCGGAGCAGTTCTTC	CASSLGSTAEQFF
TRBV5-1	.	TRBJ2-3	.	TGCGCCAGCAGCTCCCGGATTGGCGGGGTTAGCACAGATACGCAGTATTTT	CASSSRIGGVSTDTQYF
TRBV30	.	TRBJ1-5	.	TGTGCCTGGAGTGTAGGGCCGAGTCAGCCCCGGCATTTT	CAWSVGPSQPRHF
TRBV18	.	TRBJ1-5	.	TGTGCCAGCTCCACCAGCAATCAGCCCCAGCATTTT	CASSTSNQPQHF
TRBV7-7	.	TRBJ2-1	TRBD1	TGTGCTAGCAGCATACAAGGGACAGACAATGAGCAGTTCTTC	CASSIQGTDNEQFF
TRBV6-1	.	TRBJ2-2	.	TGTGCCAGCAAGATAGGTTACACCGGGGAGCTGTTTTTT	CASKIGYTGELFF
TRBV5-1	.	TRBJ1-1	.	TGCGCCAGCAGCCCGACGGTAGAATTGAACACTGAAGCTTTCTTT	CASSPTVELNTEAFF
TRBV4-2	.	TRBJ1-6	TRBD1	TGTGCCAGCAGCCATGTTGCGGGACAGGGTAGTTCACCCCTCCACTTT	CASSHVAGQGSSPLHF
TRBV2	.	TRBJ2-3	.	TGTGCCAGCAGTGAGAGCACAGATACGCAGTATTTT	CASSESTDTQYF
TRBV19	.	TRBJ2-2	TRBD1	TGTGCCAGTGCCGGGACAGGGATAACTACCGGGGAGCTGTTTTTT	CASAGTGITTGELFF
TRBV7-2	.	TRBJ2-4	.	TGTGCCAGCAGCTTATCTGGGGGACTAGCCAAAAACATTCAGTACTTC	CASSLSGGLAKNIQYF
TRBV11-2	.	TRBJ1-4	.	TGTGCCAGCAGCTTTGCAGGGCTCAATGAAAAACTGTTTTTT	CASSFAGLNEKLFF
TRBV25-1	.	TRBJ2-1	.	TGTGCCAGCAGTGGGGATGACTGGCTTGTGCCGTTCTTC	CASSGDDWLVPFF
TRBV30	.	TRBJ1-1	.	TGTGCCTACAGGACCAGGGTCTTCGATACTGAAGCTTTCTTT	CAYRTRVFDTEAFF
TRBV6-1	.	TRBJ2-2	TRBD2	TGTGCCAGCTTGCGGGGAGGGACCGGGGAGCTGTTTTTT	CASLRGGTGELFF
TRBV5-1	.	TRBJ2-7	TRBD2	TGCGCCAGCAGCCTAACCCGGCTAGCGGGAGTGTGGGAGCAGTACTTC	CASSLTRLAGVWEQYF